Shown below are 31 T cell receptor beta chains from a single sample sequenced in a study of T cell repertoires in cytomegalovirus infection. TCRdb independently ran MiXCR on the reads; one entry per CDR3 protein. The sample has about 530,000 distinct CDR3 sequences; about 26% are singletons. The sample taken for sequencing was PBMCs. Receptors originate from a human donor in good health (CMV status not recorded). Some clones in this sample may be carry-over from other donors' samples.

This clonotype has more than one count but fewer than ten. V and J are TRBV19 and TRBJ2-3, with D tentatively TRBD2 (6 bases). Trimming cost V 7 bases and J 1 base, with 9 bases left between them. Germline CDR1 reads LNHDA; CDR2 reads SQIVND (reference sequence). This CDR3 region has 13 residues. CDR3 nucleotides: TGTGCCAGTACCCCGGGGGGCACAGATACGCAGTATTTT. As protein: CASTPGGTDTQYF. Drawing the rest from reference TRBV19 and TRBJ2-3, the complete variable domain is DGGITQSPKYLFRKEGQNVTLSCEQNLNHDAMYWYRQDPGQGLRLIYYSQIVNDFQKGDIAEGYSVSREKKESFPLTVTSAQKNPTAFYLCASTPGGTDTQYFGPGTRLTVL.

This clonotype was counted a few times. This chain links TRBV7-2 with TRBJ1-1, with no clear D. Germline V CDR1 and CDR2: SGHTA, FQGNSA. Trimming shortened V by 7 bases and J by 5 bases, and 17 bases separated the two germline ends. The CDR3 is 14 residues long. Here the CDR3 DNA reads TGTGCCAGCATCCCTGGGGTTGCCTTGACTGAAGCTTTCTTT. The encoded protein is CASIPGVALTEAFF.

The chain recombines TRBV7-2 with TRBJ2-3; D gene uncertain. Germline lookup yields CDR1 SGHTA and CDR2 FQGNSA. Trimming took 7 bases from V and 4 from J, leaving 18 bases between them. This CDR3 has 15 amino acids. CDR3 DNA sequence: TGTGCCAGCACGGGCGAGCTTGGGTTTGCAGATACGCAGTATTTT. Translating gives CASTGELGFADTQYF.

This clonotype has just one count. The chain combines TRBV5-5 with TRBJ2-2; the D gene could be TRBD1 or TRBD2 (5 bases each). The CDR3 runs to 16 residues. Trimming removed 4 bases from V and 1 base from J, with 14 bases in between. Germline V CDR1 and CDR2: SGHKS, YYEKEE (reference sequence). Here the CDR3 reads CASSREWGRNTGELFF. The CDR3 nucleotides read TGTGCCAGCAGCCGAGAGTGGGGACGGAACACCGGGGAGCTGTTTTTT. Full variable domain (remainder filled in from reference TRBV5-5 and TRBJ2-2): DAGVTQSPTHLIKTRGQQVTLRCSPISGHKSVSWYQQVLGQGPQFIFQYYEKEERGRGNFPDRFSARQFPNYSSELNVNALLLGDSALYLCASSREWGRNTGELFFGEGSRLTVL.

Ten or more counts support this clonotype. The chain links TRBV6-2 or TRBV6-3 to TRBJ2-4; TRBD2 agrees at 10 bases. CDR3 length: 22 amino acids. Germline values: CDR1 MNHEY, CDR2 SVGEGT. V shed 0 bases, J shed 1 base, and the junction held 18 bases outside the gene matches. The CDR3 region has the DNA TGTGCCAGCAGTTACTCCCTACTCGAGCGGGAGGGTGTGATGCCTGCCAAAAACATTCAGTACTTC. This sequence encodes CASSYSLLEREGVMPAKNIQYF.

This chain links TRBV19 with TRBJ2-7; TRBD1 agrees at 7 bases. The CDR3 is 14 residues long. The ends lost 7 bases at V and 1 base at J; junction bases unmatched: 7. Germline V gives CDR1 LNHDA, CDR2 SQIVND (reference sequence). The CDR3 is CASMGRQGSYEQYF. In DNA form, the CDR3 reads TGTGCCAGTATGGGTCGACAGGGATCCTACGAGCAGTACTTC.

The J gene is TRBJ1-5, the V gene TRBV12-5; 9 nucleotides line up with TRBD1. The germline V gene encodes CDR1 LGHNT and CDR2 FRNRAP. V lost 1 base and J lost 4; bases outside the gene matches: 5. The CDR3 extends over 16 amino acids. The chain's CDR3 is CASGLAGTGSNQPQHF. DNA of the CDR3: TGTGCTAGTGGTTTGGCCGGGACAGGGTCTAATCAGCCCCAGCATTTT.

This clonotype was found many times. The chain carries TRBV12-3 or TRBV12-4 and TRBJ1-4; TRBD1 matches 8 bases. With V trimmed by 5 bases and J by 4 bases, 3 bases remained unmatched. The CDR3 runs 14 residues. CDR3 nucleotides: TGTGCCAGCAGTCCGGGACAGGATAATGAAAAACTGTTTTTT. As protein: CASSPGQDNEKLFF.

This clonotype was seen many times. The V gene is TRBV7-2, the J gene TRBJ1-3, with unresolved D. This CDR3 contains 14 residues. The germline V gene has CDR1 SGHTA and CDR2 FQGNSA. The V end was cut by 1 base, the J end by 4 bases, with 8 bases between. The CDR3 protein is CASSLGGTGNTIYF. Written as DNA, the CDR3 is TGTGCCAGCAGCTTAGGAGGTACAGGAAACACCATATATTTT. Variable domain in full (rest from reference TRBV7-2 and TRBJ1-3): GAGVSQSPSNKVTEKGKDVELRCDPISGHTALYWYRQSLGQGLEFLIYFQGNSAPDKSGLPSDRFSAERTGGSVSTLTIQRTQQEDSAVYLCASSLGGTGNTIYFGEGSWLTVV.

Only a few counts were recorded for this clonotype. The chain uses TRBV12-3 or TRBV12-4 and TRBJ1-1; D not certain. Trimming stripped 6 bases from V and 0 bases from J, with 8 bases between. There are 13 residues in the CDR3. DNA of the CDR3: TGTGCCAGCAGCGCTTATATGAACACTGAAGCTTTCTTT. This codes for CASSAYMNTEAFF.

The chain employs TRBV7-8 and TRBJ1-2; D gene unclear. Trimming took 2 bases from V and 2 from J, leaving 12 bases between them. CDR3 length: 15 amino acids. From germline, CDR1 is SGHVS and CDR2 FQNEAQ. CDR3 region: CASSLPGLENYGYTF. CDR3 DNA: TGTGCCAGCAGCTTACCGGGTCTGGAAAACTATGGCTACACCTTC. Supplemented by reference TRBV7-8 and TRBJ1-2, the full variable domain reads GAGVSQSPRYKVAKRGQDVALRCDPISGHVSLFWYQQALGQGPEFLTYFQNEAQLDKSGLPSDRFFAERPEGSVSTLKIQRTQQEDSAVYLCASSLPGLENYGYTFGSGTRLTVV.

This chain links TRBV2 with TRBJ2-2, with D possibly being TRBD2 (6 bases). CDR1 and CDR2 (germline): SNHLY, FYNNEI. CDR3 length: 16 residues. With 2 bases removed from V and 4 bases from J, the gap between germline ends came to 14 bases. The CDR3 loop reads CASSELGPGLTGELFF. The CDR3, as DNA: TGTGCCAGCAGTGAACTCGGGCCGGGACTCACCGGGGAGCTGTTTTTT.

The CDR3 DNA sequence: TGTGCCAGCAGCCCCCTATTTGGGGGACTAGCGGGAGGGCGGGATGAGCAGTTCTTC. The encoded protein is CASSPLFGGLAGGRDEQFF. The chain combines TRBV11-2 with TRBJ2-1; 16 positions match TRBD2. V gave up 5 bases and J gave up 8 bases; unmatched junction bases: 15. This CDR3 is built from 19 residues. Per germline, CDR1 SGHAT and CDR2 FQNNGV.

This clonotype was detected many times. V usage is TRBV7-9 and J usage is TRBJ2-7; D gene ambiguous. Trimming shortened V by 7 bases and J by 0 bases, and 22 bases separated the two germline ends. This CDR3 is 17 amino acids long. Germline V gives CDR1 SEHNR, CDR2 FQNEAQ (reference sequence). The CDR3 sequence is CASTQQRGTGSSYEQYF. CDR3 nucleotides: TGTGCCAGCACCCAACAGCGAGGAACGGGTAGCTCCTACGAGCAGTACTTC.

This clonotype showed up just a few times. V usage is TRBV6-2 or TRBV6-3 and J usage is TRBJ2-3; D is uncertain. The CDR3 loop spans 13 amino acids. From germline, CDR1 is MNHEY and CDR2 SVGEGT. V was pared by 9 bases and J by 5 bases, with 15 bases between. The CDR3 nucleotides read TGTGCCAGTCTGCCAAGGGATAAAGATACGCAGTATTTT. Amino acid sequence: CASLPRDKDTQYF.

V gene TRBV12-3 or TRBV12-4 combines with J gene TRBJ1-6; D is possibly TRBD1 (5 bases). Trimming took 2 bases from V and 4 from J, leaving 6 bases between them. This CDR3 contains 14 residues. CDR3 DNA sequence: TGTGCCAGCAGTTTACAGGGATATAATTCACCCCTCCACTTT. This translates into CASSLQGYNSPLHF.

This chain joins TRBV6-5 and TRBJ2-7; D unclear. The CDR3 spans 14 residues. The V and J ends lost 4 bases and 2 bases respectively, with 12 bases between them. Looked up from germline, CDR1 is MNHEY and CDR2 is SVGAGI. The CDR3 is CASSLDGFPYEQYF. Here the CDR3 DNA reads TGTGCCAGCAGTTTAGACGGATTCCCCTACGAGCAGTACTTC.

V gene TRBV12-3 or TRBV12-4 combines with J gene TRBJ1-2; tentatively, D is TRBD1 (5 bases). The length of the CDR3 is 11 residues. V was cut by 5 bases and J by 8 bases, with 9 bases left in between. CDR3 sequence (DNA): TGTGCCAGCAGTCGGGGGGACGGCTACACCTTC. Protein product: CASSRGDGYTF.

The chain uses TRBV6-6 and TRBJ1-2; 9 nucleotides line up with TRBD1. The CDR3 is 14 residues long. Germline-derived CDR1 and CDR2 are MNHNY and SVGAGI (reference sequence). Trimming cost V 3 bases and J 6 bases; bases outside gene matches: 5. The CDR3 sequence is CASSYSGTGNGYTF. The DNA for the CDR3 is TGTGCCAGCAGTTATTCCGGGACAGGGAATGGCTACACCTTC.

The CDR3 DNA sequence: TGTGCCAGCAGCTTAGGCGGGGGACAGGGCTACGAGCAGTACGTC. It codes for CASSLGGGQGYEQYV. This chain uses TRBV7-2 with TRBJ2-7, with TRBD1 matching 9 bases. The CDR3 extends over 15 amino acids. Germline CDR1 reads SGHTA; CDR2 reads FQGNSA. V lost 1 base and J lost 3; bases outside the gene matches: 4.

The CDR3 nucleotides are TGTGCCAGCAGCTTAGATAGCGGCTCCTACGAGCAGTACTTC. It is translated as CASSLDSGSYEQYF. This chain uses TRBV11-2 with TRBJ2-7, with D possibly matching TRBD2 (6 bases). V was clipped by 0 bases and J by 0 bases, with 6 bases between them. From germline, CDR1 is SGHAT and CDR2 FQNNGV. This CDR3 comprises 14 residues.

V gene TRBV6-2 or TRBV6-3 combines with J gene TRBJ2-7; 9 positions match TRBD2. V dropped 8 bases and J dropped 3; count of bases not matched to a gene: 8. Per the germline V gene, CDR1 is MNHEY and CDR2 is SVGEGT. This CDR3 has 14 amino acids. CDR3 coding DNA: TGTGCCAGCCGTACAAGACTAGCGGACTACGAGCAGTACTTC. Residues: CASRTRLADYEQYF.

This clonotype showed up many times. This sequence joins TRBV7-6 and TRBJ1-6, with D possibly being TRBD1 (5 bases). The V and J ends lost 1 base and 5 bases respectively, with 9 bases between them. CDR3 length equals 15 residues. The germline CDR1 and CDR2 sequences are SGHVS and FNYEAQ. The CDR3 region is CASSLDLGDNSPLHF. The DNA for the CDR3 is TGTGCCAGCAGCTTAGATTTAGGGGATAATTCACCCCTCCACTTT.

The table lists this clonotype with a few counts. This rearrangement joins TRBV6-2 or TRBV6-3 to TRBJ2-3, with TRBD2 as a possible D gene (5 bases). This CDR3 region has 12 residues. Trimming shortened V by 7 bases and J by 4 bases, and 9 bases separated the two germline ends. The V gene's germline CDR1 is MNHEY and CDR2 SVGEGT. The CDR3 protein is CASTSRADTQYF. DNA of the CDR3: TGTGCCAGCACTTCGAGGGCAGATACGCAGTATTTT.

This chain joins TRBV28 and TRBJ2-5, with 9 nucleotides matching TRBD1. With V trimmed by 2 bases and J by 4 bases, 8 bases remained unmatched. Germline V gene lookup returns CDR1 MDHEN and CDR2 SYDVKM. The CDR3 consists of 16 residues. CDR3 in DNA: TGTGCCAGCAGTTTACTTGGACAGGGGAGGCGAGAGACCCAGTACTTC. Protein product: CASSLLGQGRRETQYF.

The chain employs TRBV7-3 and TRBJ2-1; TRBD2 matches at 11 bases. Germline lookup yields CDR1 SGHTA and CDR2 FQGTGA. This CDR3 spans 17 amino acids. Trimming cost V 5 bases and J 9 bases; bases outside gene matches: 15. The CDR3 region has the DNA TGTGCCAGCAGCCTGGTTGCGACTAGCGGGACCCCCGGTGAGCAGTTCTTC. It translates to CASSLVATSGTPGEQFF.

The CDR3 DNA is TGTGCCAGCAGGATTACGGGAGGGGGTGAGCAGTTCTTC. It yields the protein CASRITGGGEQFF. V usage is TRBV6-2 or TRBV6-3 and J usage is TRBJ2-1; the match to TRBD2 covers 8 bases. Germline CDR1 is MNHEY and CDR2 is SVGEGT. The CDR3 contains 13 residues. J lost 9 bases, V lost 6 bases, and 7 bases had no gene match.

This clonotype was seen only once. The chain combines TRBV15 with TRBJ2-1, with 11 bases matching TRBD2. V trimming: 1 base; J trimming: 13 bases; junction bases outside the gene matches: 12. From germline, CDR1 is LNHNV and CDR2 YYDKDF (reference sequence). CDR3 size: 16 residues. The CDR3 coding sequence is TGTGCCACCAGCAGAGGAGGTCTAGCGGGAGGCCATTACCAGTTCTTC. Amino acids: CATSRGGLAGGHYQFF.

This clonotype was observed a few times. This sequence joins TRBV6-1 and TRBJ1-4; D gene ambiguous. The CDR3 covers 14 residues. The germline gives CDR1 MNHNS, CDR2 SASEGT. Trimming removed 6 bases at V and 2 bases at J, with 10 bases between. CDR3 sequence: CASRIAATNEKLFF. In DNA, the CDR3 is TGTGCCAGCAGGATCGCAGCCACTAATGAAAAACTGTTTTTT.

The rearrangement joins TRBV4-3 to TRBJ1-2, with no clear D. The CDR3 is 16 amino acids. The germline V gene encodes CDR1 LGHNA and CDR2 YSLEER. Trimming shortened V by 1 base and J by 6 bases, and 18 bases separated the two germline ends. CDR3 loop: CASSQATGSIRDGYTF. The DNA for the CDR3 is TGCGCCAGCAGCCAAGCGACGGGCTCTATACGTGATGGCTACACCTTC.

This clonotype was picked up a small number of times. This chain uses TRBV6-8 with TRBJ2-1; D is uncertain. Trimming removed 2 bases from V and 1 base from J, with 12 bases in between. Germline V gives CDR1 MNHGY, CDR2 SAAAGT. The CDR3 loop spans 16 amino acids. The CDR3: CASSYDPGWSYNEQFF. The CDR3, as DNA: TGTGCCAGCAGTTACGATCCAGGTTGGTCCTACAATGAGCAGTTCTTC.